These T cell receptor beta chains were read from a single sample in a study of CD8+ T cells in alopecia areata. TCRdb keeps only in-frame clones here, not all; method: immunoSEQ multiplex PCR. This sample yields around 70,000 clones, of which roughly 28% are seen a single time; 14% to 15% belongs to the top ten. Specimen: CD8+ T cells sorted from blood, collected at week 4, from a patient treated with tofacitinib. The source is a human donor with alopecia areata. The CDR3 runs from the conserved cysteine through the conserved F or W. Fields, in order: CDR3 length, D gene, clone size, J gene, V gene, CDR3 protein, CDR3 DNA. D genes are given only for firm matches. The listing skips clone size in some rows; elsewhere it reads once, few, many or a size class.

>16|TRBD2|NA|TRBJ2-3|TRBV2
CASSHEGLAGADTQYF
TGTGCCAGCAGTCACGAGGGACTAGCGGGAGCGGATACGCAGTATTTT
>15|NA|NA|TRBJ2-3|TRBV29-1
CSVVEVSKGADTQYF
TGCAGCGTTGTAGAAGTCTCCAAGGGGGCAGATACGCAGTATTTT
>14|TRBD1|many|TRBJ2-4|TRBV19
CASSVGTGENIQYF
TGTGCCAGTAGTGTCGGGACAGGGGAAAACATTCAGTACTTC
>17|NA|NA|TRBJ2-5|TRBV10-2
CASSDRAGDWALKTQYF
TGCGCCAGCAGTGACAGAGCCGGAGACTGGGCTTTGAAGACCCAGTACTTC
>13|NA|NA|TRBJ2-7|TRBV11-2
CASSLGTSYEQYF
TGTGCCAGCAGCCTGGGGACCTCCTACGAGCAGTACTTC
>14|TRBD1|NA|TRBJ2-4|TRBV13
CASSQQGWGNIQYF
TGTGCCAGCAGCCAACAGGGGTGGGGAAACATTCAGTACTTC
>14|TRBD1|few|TRBJ2-1|TRBV29-1
CSVITGTGDNEQFF
TGCAGCGTGATTACCGGGACAGGGGACAATGAGCAGTTCTTC
>12|NA|once|TRBJ2-7|TRBV4-1
CASSQVGAEQYF
TGCGCCAGCAGCCAAGTGGGGGCCGAGCAGTACTTC
>16|TRBD2|NA|TRBJ2-1|TRBV30
CAWRVTGLAVYNEQFF
TGTGCCTGGAGGGTGACGGGACTAGCGGTATACAATGAGCAGTTCTTC
>17|TRBD2|NA|TRBJ2-3|TRBV4-3
CASSQGAGGRGTDTQYF
TGCGCCAGCAGCCAAGGGGCGGGAGGGAGAGGCACAGATACGCAGTATTTT
>14|TRBD2|few|TRBJ2-7|TRBV29-1
CSVQSGGLSYEQYF
TGCAGCGTCCAAAGCGGGGGTCTCTCCTACGAGCAGTACTTC
>14|NA|NA|TRBJ2-3|TRBV25-1
CASSLASGLDTQYF
TGTGCCAGCAGCTTAGCCAGCGGGCTTGATACGCAGTATTTT
>12|TRBD1|few|TRBJ1-2|TRBV9
CASSSGTGEGTF
TGTGCCAGCAGCTCTGGGACAGGGGAAGGGACCTTC
>13|NA|NA|TRBJ1-5|TRBV9
CASSVGKNQPQHF
TGTGCCAGCAGCGTAGGGAAAAATCAGCCCCAGCATTTT
>15|NA|NA|TRBJ2-1|TRBV15
CATSGTLVMGNEQFF
TGTGCCACCAGCGGGACCCTAGTTATGGGCAATGAGCAGTTCTTC
>16|NA|NA|TRBJ2-1|TRBV29-1
CSVEETGTPSYNEQFF
TGCAGCGTTGAAGAGACCGGGACTCCGTCCTACAATGAGCAGTTCTTC
>15|TRBD2|few|TRBJ2-2|TRBV29-1
CSVRLAGENTGELFF
TGCAGCGTCCGACTAGCGGGGGAGAACACCGGGGAGCTGTTTTTT
>15|TRBD1|few|TRBJ1-5|TRBV19
CASSIGTGGGQPQHF
TGTGCCAGTAGTATAGGGACAGGGGGCGGTCAGCCCCAGCATTTT
>16|NA|NA|TRBJ2-3|TRBV11-2
CASRPWVDGSRDTQYF
TGTGCCAGCAGGCCCTGGGTGGATGGGAGCCGAGATACGCAGTATTTT
>15|TRBD2|NA|TRBJ2-3|TRBV7-2
CASSTGLARTDTQYF
TGTGCCAGCAGCACGGGACTAGCCCGCACAGATACGCAGTATTTT
>12|NA|NA|TRBJ2-7|TRBV5-4
CASSHVGDEQYF
TGTGCCAGCAGCCACGTCGGGGACGAGCAGTACTTC
>12|NA|once|TRBJ2-7|TRBV2
CASLDEGREQYF
TGTGCCAGCCTGGACGAGGGACGCGAGCAGTACTTC
>17|NA|NA|TRBJ1-2|TRBV29-1
CSVEDWAPQGSRDGYTF
TGCAGCGTTGAAGACTGGGCCCCCCAGGGGTCCCGGGATGGCTACACCTTC
>16|TRBD2|NA|TRBJ2-7|TRBV9
CASSVTSGGNHYEQYF
TGTGCCAGCAGCGTAACTAGCGGGGGGAACCACTACGAGCAGTACTTC
>13|NA|NA|TRBJ1-1|TRBV6-5
CASSYSVNTEAFF
TGTGCCAGCAGTTACAGCGTTAACACTGAAGCTTTCTTT
>13|NA|few|TRBJ1-4|TRBV2
CASSEQSSEKLFF
TGTGCCAGCAGTGAACAGTCGAGTGAAAAACTGTTTTTT
>13|TRBD1|NA|TRBJ2-7|TRBV27
CASSLRDSYEQYF
TGTGCCAGCAGTTTGAGGGACAGCTACGAGCAGTACTTC
>12|NA|NA|TRBJ1-5|TRBV7-9
CASSRADQPQHF
TGTGCCAGCAGCCGAGCCGATCAGCCCCAGCATTTT
>16|TRBD2|NA|TRBJ2-1|TRBV7-3
CASSLNSGGSYNEQFF
TGTGCCAGCAGCTTAAATTCGGGGGGCTCCTACAATGAGCAGTTCTTC
>15|TRBD1|few|TRBJ2-7|TRBV6-1
CASSATGTGVYEQYF
TGTGCCAGCAGTGCCACCGGGACAGGGGTCTACGAGCAGTACTTC
>15|NA|NA|TRBJ1-5|TRBV7-9
CASSHGGQDGQPQHF
TGTGCCAGCAGTCATGGTGGGCAGGATGGTCAGCCCCAGCATTTT
>15|TRBD2|NA|TRBJ2-5|TRBV29-1
CSVEYPAGERETQYF
TGCAGCGTTGAATATCCAGCGGGAGAGAGGGAGACCCAGTACTTC
>13|TRBD1|NA|TRBJ1-5|TRBV29-1
CSVGQGLNQPQHF
TGCAGCGTTGGACAGGGGCTCAATCAGCCCCAGCATTTT
>11|NA|NA|TRBJ1-1|TRBV5-1
CASSLSGEAFF
TGCGCCAGCAGCCTTTCGGGGGAAGCTTTCTTT
>12|NA|few|TRBJ2-2|TRBV19
CASSPIPGELFF
TGTGCCAGTAGTCCTATTCCCGGGGAGCTGTTTTTT
>12|TRBD1|few|TRBJ2-7|TRBV30
CAFRDRDYEQYF
TGTGCCTTCCGGGACAGGGACTACGAGCAGTACTTC
>16|TRBD2|few|TRBJ2-3|TRBV7-9
CASTPRSGRGTDTQYF
TGTGCCAGCACCCCACGAAGCGGGAGAGGCACAGATACGCAGTATTTT
>15|TRBD1|NA|TRBJ2-7|TRBV10-3
CAISDSGTASYEQYF
TGTGCCATCAGCGACTCCGGGACAGCTTCCTACGAGCAGTACTTC
>15|TRBD2|NA|TRBJ2-3|TRBV4-2
CASSQYTSGRDTQYF
TGTGCCAGCAGCCAATATACTAGCGGGAGAGATACGCAGTATTTT
>15|TRBD2|few|TRBJ2-7|TRBV2
CASSPQRDRVDEQYF
TGTGCCAGCAGTCCTCAGCGGGATAGGGTTGACGAGCAGTACTTC
>13|TRBD2|NA|TRBJ2-3|TRBV5-4
CASSPPGGDTQYF
TGTGCCAGCAGCCCCCCGGGGGGAGATACGCAGTATTTT
>11|NA|NA|TRBJ2-7|TRBV6-6
CASSTNYEQYF
TGTGCCAGCAGCACTAACTACGAGCAGTACTTC
>11|NA|NA|TRBJ1-1|TRBV29-1
CSLRWGAEAFF
TGCAGCTTACGTTGGGGCGCTGAAGCTTTCTTT
>16|NA|NA|TRBJ2-7|TRBV4-1
CASSRGLGDPLYEQYF
TGCGCCAGCAGCCGAGGACTCGGGGACCCTCTCTACGAGCAGTACTTC
>13|NA|NA|TRBJ2-7|TRBV29-1
CSVGGGNWGEQYF
TGCAGCGTGGGGGGGGGCAATTGGGGCGAGCAGTACTTC
>15|TRBD2|NA|TRBJ2-7|TRBV6-5
CASSLTSGSSYEQYF
TGTGCCAGCAGTCTAACTAGCGGGAGCTCCTACGAGCAGTACTTC
>14|TRBD1|few|TRBJ2-1|TRBV30
CAWSSGQGSNEQFF
TGTGCCTGGAGTTCGGGACAGGGAAGCAATGAGCAGTTCTTC
>14|NA|few|TRBJ2-7|TRBV10-1
CASITGRGSYEQYF
TGCGCCAGCATAACAGGGCGAGGCTCCTACGAGCAGTACTTC
>16|NA|NA|TRBJ2-7|TRBV28
CASTPTWGPSLYEQYF
TGTGCCAGCACTCCTACTTGGGGGCCTTCGCTCTACGAGCAGTACTTC
>12|NA|NA|TRBJ2-7|TRBV7-9
CASSPGPTEQYF
TGTGCCAGCAGCCCGGGACCTACCGAGCAGTACTTC
>14|TRBD1|few|TRBJ1-2|TRBV29-1
CSVAEGQEGYGYTF
TGCAGCGTCGCTGAGGGACAGGAAGGCTATGGCTACACCTTC